This T cell receptor (beta chain) derives from a study of T cells in Graves' hyperthyroidism and ophthalmopathy. TCR beta CDR3 sequences were amplified from RNA transcripts. Primed by the HTBI set, a first-round RT-PCR was run on the TCR CDR3. TCRdb recomputed calls from the multiplex PCR reads with MiXCR, one row per CDR3 protein. The sample lists 300,000 to 400,000 distinct CDR3 sequences, approximately 18% occurring once. General study results and limits: Stable hyperthyroidism was separated from ophthalmopathy by a model based on 13 V-J features.

Comments on this clonotype: The antigen is unknown.

V was shortened by 8 bases and J by 2 bases, with 13 bases between the two germline ends. Germline CDR1 reads ENHRY; CDR2 reads SYGVKD. The CDR3 consists of 13 residues. The chain has TRBV10-3 and TRBJ2-7; perhaps TRBD2 as D (6 bases). This TCR was recovered from a woman in her fifties or sixties with Graves' hyperthyroidism. What was sequenced was blood. CDR3 loop: CAILSSDTYEQYF. In nucleotides, the CDR3 is TGTGCCATCTTGTCTAGCGACACCTACGAGCAGTACTTC.